This entry lists 24 T cell receptor beta chains sequenced from one sample in a study of T cell changes during pregnancy in multiple sclerosis. Using immunoSEQ multiplex PCR, the repertoire was profiled, and TCRdb retains in-frame clones only, with some absent. This table has around 80,000 clones, approximately 90% appearing once. The source was peripheral blood, collected before pregnancy. The receptors here all came from a female donor with multiple sclerosis, enrolled in a pregnancy study.

The chain has TRBV7-2 and TRBJ2-4; 7 bases agree with TRBD2. Per the germline V gene, CDR1 is SGHTA and CDR2 is FQGNSA. After removal of 2 bases from V and 8 bases from J, the junction contained 9 bases not matched to a gene. The CDR3 is 15 amino acids. The CDR3 loop reads CASSLSGTGRDIQYF. The CDR3 DNA sequence: TGTGCCAGCAGCTTAAGCGGGACCGGTAGAGACATTCAGTACTTC.

The J gene is TRBJ2-1, the V gene TRBV7-2, with 11 bases that match TRBD2. The CDR3 runs 16 residues. CDR1 and CDR2 (germline): SGHTA, FQGNSA. With 5 bases clipped from V and 0 bases from J, the junction kept 3 bases outside the gene matches. The CDR3, as DNA: TGTGCCAGCAGCCGTCTAGCGGGAGGCTCCTACAATGAGCAGTTCTTC. Its protein product is CASSRLAGGSYNEQFF.

The chain links TRBV19 to TRBJ1-2; the D gene is possibly TRBD1 (5 bases). Germline lookup yields CDR1 LNHDA and CDR2 SQIVND (reference sequence). Trimming cost V 3 bases and J 6 bases, with 17 bases left between them. The CDR3 is 15 residues long. The CDR3 sequence is CASSIGQGLVDGYTF. In DNA, the CDR3 is TGTGCCAGTAGTATTGGGCAGGGCCTTGTGGATGGCTACACCTTC.

The chain has TRBV21-1 and TRBJ2-2; the DNA was not used to check the table's D call, TRBD2. TRBV21-1 is recorded as a pseudogene. The CDR3 runs to 19 residues. CDR3 protein: CASSKVGLVSEMGNGELFF. DNA of the CDR3: TGTGCCAGCAGCAAAGTAGGACTAGTTAGCGAAATGGGTAACGGGGAGCTGTTTTTT.

This clone was seen a single time. The chain couples TRBV9 to TRBJ2-2, with a weak D call TRBD2 (7 bases). The CDR3 length is 15 residues. V was cut by 7 bases and J by 2 bases, with 15 bases left in between. Germline V gene sequence: CDR1 SGDLS, CDR2 YYNGEE. The DNA for the CDR3 is TGTGCCAGCGGGAGGGGGGACCTCAACACCGGGGAGCTGTTTTTT. Its protein is CASGRGDLNTGELFF.

The chain has TRBV27 and TRBJ2-2, with TRBD2 identical over 9 bases. Germline V gene data show CDR1 as MNHEY and CDR2 as SMNVEV (reference sequence). The CDR3 is 18 amino acids. V was pared by 2 bases and J by 1 base, with 8 bases of the junction left unmatched. The DNA for the CDR3 is TGTGCCAGCAGTTTACTTGGCCCTAGCGGGGTGAACACCGGGGAGCTGTTTTTT. This encodes CASSLLGPSGVNTGELFF.

The rearrangement joins TRBV19 to TRBJ2-4; D may be TRBD1 (6 bases). V was shortened by 5 bases and J by 5 bases, with 7 bases between the two germline ends. The CDR3 contains 12 residues. Germline V gives CDR1 LNHDA, CDR2 SQIVND (reference sequence). CDR3 sequence reads: CASSRTENIQYF. CDR3 coding DNA: TGTGCCAGTAGTCGGACAGAAAACATTCAGTACTTC.

The V and J genes are TRBV6-5 and TRBJ2-7; D remains ambiguous. V was pared by 0 bases and J by 4 bases, with 16 bases between. Germline CDR1 is MNHEY and CDR2 is SVGAGI. CDR3 length: 16 amino acids. CDR3 bases: TGTGCCAGCAGTTACTCGAGACTCCATTACTCGTACGAGCAGTACTTC. It encodes CASSYSRLHYSYEQYF.

This clone was seen a handful of times. The chain couples TRBV19 to TRBJ2-3, with 11 bases fitting TRBD1. In germline, CDR1 is LNHDA, CDR2 SQIVND (reference sequence). Unmatched junction bases numbered 17, after V lost 2 bases and J lost 4 bases. This CDR3 is 20 amino acids long. CDR3 nucleotide sequence: TGTGCCAGTAGTATATGGGACAGGGGGTATAAGCGGGAGATCCCAGATACGCAGTATTTT. Its translation: CASSIWDRGYKREIPDTQYF.

The rearrangement links TRBV23-1 to TRBJ1-1; the D gene is possibly TRBD1 (6 bases). TRBV23-1 is sorted into the ORF group, with uncertain function. Between the trimmed V and J ends, which lost 4 bases and 1 base, there was a span of 19 bases. CDR3 length equals 17 residues. The CDR3, as DNA: TGCGCCAGCAGTCTCAAAGGTAAGGACAGTAGGAACACTGAAGCTTTCTTT. Translation: CASSLKGKDSRNTEAFF.

This chain joins TRBV5-4 and TRBJ2-2, with D possibly TRBD1 on 6 matching bases. The CDR3 has 14 amino acids. The V and J ends lost 3 bases and 1 base respectively, with 7 bases between them. Per the germline V gene, CDR1 is SGHNT and CDR2 is YYREEE (reference sequence). CDR3 in amino acids: CASSSGQNTGELFF. The CDR3 DNA is TGTGCCAGCAGCTCGGGACAGAACACCGGGGAGCTGTTTTTT.

The chain links TRBV6-5 to TRBJ2-7; D is perhaps TRBD2 (6 bases). Germline V CDR1 and CDR2: MNHEY, SVGAGI. The CDR3 runs 12 residues. V lost 2 bases and J lost 7, with 9 bases in between. This chain's CDR3 is CASSYAGREQYF. The CDR3 DNA reads as TGTGCCAGCAGTTACGCAGGGAGGGAGCAGTACTTC.

This chain joins TRBV9 and TRBJ2-5, with TRBD2 matching over 9 bases. The germline gives CDR1 SGDLS, CDR2 YYNGEE. This CDR3 region has 15 residues. The V gene end was trimmed by 4 bases and the J gene end by 5 bases; junction bases not matched to a gene: 9. CDR3 loop: CASSIVAGVGETQYF. CDR3 in DNA: TGTGCCAGCAGCATCGTAGCGGGAGTCGGGGAGACCCAGTACTTC.

The gene calls are TRBV7-9 and TRBJ1-1; D might be TRBD1 (5 bases). Per the germline V gene, CDR1 is SEHNR and CDR2 is FQNEAQ (reference sequence). V was pared by 4 bases and J by 1 base, with 13 bases between. CDR3 size: 15 residues. CDR3 sequence: CASSSPATANTEAFF. Written as DNA, the CDR3 is TGTGCCAGCAGCTCCCCGGCGACAGCGAACACTGAAGCTTTCTTT.

This rearrangement joins TRBV29-1 to TRBJ1-1, with D perhaps TRBD1 (5 bases). The CDR3 length is 13 residues. Germline CDR1 reads SQVTM; CDR2 reads ANQGSEA. V was pared by 7 bases and J by 7 bases, with 19 bases between. In DNA form, the CDR3 reads TGCAGCGGTTTGTTATCGGGACTGGGTGAAGCTTTCTTT. Its translation: CSGLLSGLGEAFF. Full variable domain (rest looked up from reference TRBV29-1 and TRBJ1-1): SAVISQKPSRDICQRGTSLTIQCQVDSQVTMMFWYRQQPGQSLTLIATANQGSEATYESGFVIDKFPISRPNLTFSTLTVSNMSPEDSSIYLCSGLLSGLGEAFFGQGTRLTVV.

The rearrangement joins TRBV30 to TRBJ2-7, with TRBD2 identical over 7 bases. Germline trimming cut 0 bases from V and 7 bases from J; bases unmatched to any gene: 15. The CDR3 spans 16 residues. CDR1 GTSNPN and CDR2 SVGIG come from the germline V gene (reference sequence). The CDR3 is CAWSVVKTGGLREQYF. CDR3 DNA sequence: TGTGCCTGGAGTGTAGTGAAAACGGGAGGACTACGGGAGCAGTACTTC.

The V gene is TRBV2, the J gene TRBJ2-1, with D perhaps matching TRBD2 (5 bases). The V gene's germline CDR1 is SNHLY and CDR2 FYNNEI. CDR3 length: 13 residues. V lost 8 bases and J lost 3, with 11 bases in between. DNA of the CDR3: TGTGCCAGCGGACTTTCCCTCTACAATGAGCAGTTCTTC. Translation: CASGLSLYNEQFF.

The gene calls are TRBV14 and TRBJ2-7; D gene uncertain. V was clipped by 4 bases and J by 2 bases, with 12 bases between them. The CDR3 loop spans 14 amino acids. CDR1 SGHDN and CDR2 FVKESK come from the germline V gene. CDR3 amino acids: CASSPSTPTYEQYF. The CDR3 coding sequence is TGTGCCAGCAGCCCCTCGACACCGACCTACGAGCAGTACTTC.

This clone was picked up one time. The chain employs TRBV6-5 and TRBJ1-2, with a possible D match to TRBD1 (6 bases). Germline V lookup: CDR1 MNHEY, CDR2 SVGAGI. This CDR3 comprises 12 residues. Trimming cost V 6 bases and J 8 bases, with 13 bases left between them. The CDR3 sequence is CASRTGTQGYTF. In nucleotides, the CDR3 is TGTGCCAGCAGAACCGGGACACAGGGCTACACCTTC.

In DNA, the CDR3 is TGTGCCAGCAGCGTAAGGGGATGGAACGGGGAGCTGTTTTTT. Translation: CASSVRGWNGELFF. The V call is TRBV9, the J call TRBJ2-2; TRBD1 might be the D (5 bases). V was cut by 1 base and J by 7 bases, with 11 bases left in between. CDR1 SGDLS and CDR2 YYNGEE come from the germline V gene. The CDR3 is made up of 14 amino acids.

V and J are TRBV19 and TRBJ2-1, with 11 bases matching TRBD2. Per the germline V gene, CDR1 is LNHDA and CDR2 is SQIVND (reference sequence). The CDR3 has 17 amino acids. The J segment lost 6 bases and the V segment lost 1 base, leaving 8 bases of the junction unmatched. The CDR3 bases are TGTGCCAGTAGTATAGTCCGCGGGACTAGCGGAATCAATGAGCAGTTCTTC. Amino acids: CASSIVRGTSGINEQFF. Drawing the rest from reference TRBV19 and TRBJ2-1, the complete variable domain is DGGITQSPKYLFRKEGQNVTLSCEQNLNHDAMYWYRQDPGQGLRLIYYSQIVNDFQKGDIAEGYSVSREKKESFPLTVTSAQKNPTAFYLCASSIVRGTSGINEQFFGPGTRLTVL.

J is TRBJ1-4 and V is TRBV6-5; TRBD1 might be the D (5 bases). Trimming removed 4 bases at V and 3 bases at J, with 9 bases between. Germline loops: CDR1 MNHEY, CDR2 SVGAGI. This CDR3 comprises 14 residues. The CDR3 is CASSSRAANEKLFF. In DNA form, the CDR3 reads TGTGCCAGCAGTTCCAGGGCTGCTAATGAAAAACTGTTTTTT.

The V call is TRBV5-1, the J call TRBJ1-1, with D perhaps matching TRBD1 (5 bases). This CDR3 spans 15 amino acids. The germline V gene encodes CDR1 SGHRS and CDR2 YFSETQ. V was pared by 6 bases and J by 4 bases, with 19 bases between. CDR3 protein: CASMPVGPPGTEAFF. DNA of the CDR3: TGCGCCAGCATGCCAGTGGGGCCCCCGGGCACTGAAGCTTTCTTT.

The V gene is TRBV2, the J gene TRBJ2-3, with D uncertain. This CDR3 region has 15 residues. Germline V lookup: CDR1 SNHLY, CDR2 FYNNEI. Trimming took off 7 bases at V and 2 bases at J, with 16 bases between the two ends. The CDR3 reads CASTTSVAVTDTQYF. The CDR3 DNA follows: TGTGCCAGCACCACCTCCGTAGCAGTCACAGATACGCAGTATTTT.